The sequence of this T cell receptor beta chain was determined in a study of T cell responses to AZD1222 COVID-19 vaccine. V lost 5 bases and J lost 3, with 11 bases in between. The CDR3 spans 15 residues. Germline V lookup: CDR1 SGHTA, CDR2 FQGNSA. Assay: immunoSEQ multiplex PCR; the TCRdb copy retains only in-frame clones and omits some. The profile shows approximately 70,000 clones, roughly 89% of them singletons. The chain employs TRBV7-2 and TRBJ2-6; no firm D call. The source material was peripheral blood, sampled on day 0 of AZD1222 vaccination. This receptor was taken from an adult in good health. The CDR3 is CASSPIAFGANVLTF. The CDR3 bases are TGTGCCAGCAGCCCCATAGCCTTTGGGGCCAACGTCCTGACTTTC.